This T cell receptor beta chain is from a study of Ad26.COV2.S vaccination and SARS-CoV-2 variants (dated by TCRdb to the early 2020s). About the investigation overall: Donors in the vaccine arm were drawn from COV1001, a multicentre, randomized, double-blind, placebo-controlled phase I-IIa trial testing Ad26.COV2.S in healthy adults. Throughout the experiments and outcome assessment, investigators stayed blinded to trial group allocation. A total of 32 samples were included in the TCR-sequenced set, comprising some 20 Ad26.COV2.S vaccine recipients, 5 placebo recipients and 8 SARS-CoV-2 convalescent individuals. Participants in the trial were split at random into five groups of five each, receiving low-dose or high-dose Ad26.COV2.S once or twice, or else placebo on both occasions. Ad26.COV2.S was administered intramuscularly at a dose of 5x10^10 or 1x10^11 viral particles, either as one shot or as two shots given 56 days apart. The specificity and breadth of SARS-CoV-2-reactive T cell receptors after Ad26.COV2.S vaccination were assessed by TCRbeta repertoire sequencing. The paper as a whole reports these results and caveats: Non-spike TCR breadth was comparable between vaccine and placebo recipients, consistent with the vaccine containing only spike. It was noted by the authors that total T cell responses may have been underestimated by the TCR breadth and depth analyses. Compared with placebo recipients, Ad26.COV2.S recipients showed higher spike-specific TCR breadth (P = 0.0014). The study was not powered for comparison of responses between vaccine doses or regimens. Substantial breadth of spike-specific CD8+ and CD4+ T cell responses was reported after vaccination.

The immunoSEQ Assay was used to sequence TCRbeta CDR3 regions. After extraction, genomic DNA underwent amplification by bias-controlled multiplex PCR, followed by high-throughput sequencing. Per the source publication's procedure: To quantify the absolute abundance of each unique TCRbeta CDR3 region, sequences were collapsed and filtered. Usable DNA was measured by amplifying reference genes present in all nucleated cells, and TCRbeta template counts were normalized to that usable DNA to estimate T cell fraction. Repertoire TCRs were annotated as SARS-CoV-2-specific when V gene, CDR3 amino acid sequence and J gene were exactly matched to a known reactive TCR set. The reference SARS-CoV-2 TCR set was derived from MIRA and filtered for enrichment in COVID-19-positive ImmuneCODE repertoires, a step that removed public or cross-reactive TCRs. Based on the MIRA antigens, annotated TCRs were further analysed at the level of specific ORF or position within ORF. Breadth was defined as annotated unique rearrangements over total unique productive rearrangements; depth was the summed frequency of those rearrangements. TCR breadth was compared between groups using two-sided Wilcoxon rank-sum tests. In TCRdb, the immuneACCESS table is reduced to in-frame sequences with V and J assigned. These tables do not hold every clone; where another copy was compared, an unresolved V gene accounts for under half, and the others remain unexplained. V and J calls plus clone size are reproduced from that table; the DNA served to infer D and trimming. This sample is represented by approximately 410,000 clones; 88% of them were singletons. The ten largest clones represent about 3.5% of the sample.

The intended sense of this specimen's treatment or condition label: around 19 received Ad26.COV2.S at low or high dose, single or two shots; roughly five received placebo; per-sample allocation not given. Repertoires of vaccine and placebo recipients were sequenced from samples collected on day 63 after the first injection. In Cohort 1b, 25 or so adults aged 18-55 years were enrolled at a single site in Boston, USA, between 29 July and 7 August 2020. Ad26.COV2.S consisted of a replication-incompetent adenovirus type 26 vector by which a prefusion-stabilized SARS-CoV-2 spike protein from the original Wuhan strain was expressed. For this clone: What antigen it recognizes has not been identified. No much larger clone exists at a distance of one base, and base qualities are not known.

The CDR3 runs 15 residues from the cysteine to the phenylalanine. The entry retains the CDR3 DNA only, 45 bases that are in frame from base 1. The junction shows trimming of 3 bases on V and 5 bases on J, and the gene matches do not reach 8 bases of it. CDR1 and CDR2 were assigned from the germline V gene (reference sequence) as PRHDT and FYEKMQ. The receptor was derived from a person between 18 and 60 years old who received the Ad26.COV2.S COVID-19 vaccine or a placebo. The V and J segments used are TRBV13 and TRBJ1-2, with 8 bases matching TRBD1. Sequencing was performed on peripheral blood, taken in a trial of Ad26.COV2.S vaccine versus placebo. The CDR3 protein is CASSFDRGLGYGYTF. The DNA sequence is as follows: TGTGCCAGCAGCTTCGACAGGGGTTTGGGGTATGGCTACACCTTC. Where the CDR3 stops, the reference TRBV13 and TRBJ1-2 genes take over; the full variable domain is AAGVIQSPRHLIKEKRETATLKCYPIPRHDTVYWYQQGPGQDPQFLISFYEKMQSDKGSIPDRFSAQQFSDYHSELNMSSLELGDSALYFCASSFDRGLGYGYTFGSGTRLTVV.